Following are 29 T cell receptor beta chains from one sample sequenced in a study of blood T cell repertoires in COVID-19. The data were produced by immunoSEQ multiplex PCR, yet TCRdb's version contains in-frame clones alone and is incomplete. The data hold 450,000 or so clones, with about 90% observed a single time. The source material was PBMCs or T cells enriched from blood (not recorded which). These TCRs come from a man younger than 35 who had recovered from COVID-19.

The CDR3 reads CAWSVLRGPETQYF. The CDR3 coding sequence is TGTGCCTGGAGTGTACTCAGGGGGCCAGAGACCCAGTACTTC. The rearrangement joins TRBV30 to TRBJ2-5; TRBD1 matches at 8 bases. Germline V lookup: CDR1 GTSNPN, CDR2 SVGIG (reference sequence). The CDR3 consists of 14 residues. Losses at the gene ends were 0 bases for V and 4 bases for J; bases not matched to a gene: 4.

The count of this clone is one. The V and J genes are TRBV15 and TRBJ2-2, with 8 bases aligning to TRBD1. Germline CDR1 reads LNHNV; CDR2 reads YYDKDF (reference sequence). The CDR3 is 16 amino acids. Trimming cost V 0 bases and J 7 bases; bases outside gene matches: 7. CDR3 amino acids: CATSRDVQGAGGELFF. The CDR3 DNA reads TGTGCCACCAGCAGAGATGTCCAGGGGGCGGGCGGGGAGCTGTTTTTT.

The genes are TRBV19 and TRBJ2-7; D remains ambiguous. CDR1 and CDR2 (germline): LNHDA, SQIVND (reference sequence). V gave up 7 bases and J gave up 1 base, with 14 bases separating them. This CDR3 contains 14 residues. The CDR3 nucleotides read TGTGCCAGTAAGAACAGTCAATCTTCCTACGAGCAGTACTTC. It codes for CASKNSQSSYEQYF.

The chain has TRBV5-1 and TRBJ2-1; no definite D call. Trimming removed 0 bases at V and 10 bases at J, with 11 bases between. Looked up from germline, CDR1 is SGHRS and CDR2 is YFSETQ. This CDR3 has 13 residues. Written as DNA, the CDR3 is TGCGCCAGCAGCTTGGGATCACTCACCGAGCAGTTCTTC. Amino acid sequence: CASSLGSLTEQFF.

V gene TRBV19 combines with J gene TRBJ1-5; D is undetermined. The CDR3 runs 14 residues. The V gene lost 7 bases and the J gene lost 5 bases, with 15 bases spanning the gap. Germline CDR1 is LNHDA and CDR2 is SQIVND (reference sequence). The CDR3 coding sequence is TGTGCCAGTACAGGTATTTTAGGTGATCAGCCCCAGCATTTT. Protein sequence: CASTGILGDQPQHF. The whole variable domain, remainder taken from reference TRBV19 and TRBJ1-5, is DGGITQSPKYLFRKEGQNVTLSCEQNLNHDAMYWYRQDPGQGLRLIYYSQIVNDFQKGDIAEGYSVSREKKESFPLTVTSAQKNPTAFYLCASTGILGDQPQHFGDGTRLSIL.

This sequence joins TRBV3-1 (or the pseudogene TRBV3-2) and TRBJ2-3; 9 bases fit TRBD2. V dropped 1 base and J dropped 1; count of bases not matched to a gene: 3. CDR1 is LGHDT, CDR2 YNNKEL, per germline (reference sequence). The CDR3 is 16 residues long. The CDR3 sequence: CASSQGLAVRTDTQYF. The CDR3 bases are TGTGCCAGCAGCCAAGGACTAGCGGTACGCACAGATACGCAGTATTTT.

About this clone: The same CDR3 can be traced to other DNA sequences in this sample. V and J are TRBV2 and TRBJ2-7, with 10 bases fitting TRBD1. Germline V gene data show CDR1 as SNHLY and CDR2 as FYNNEI. V lost 6 bases, J lost 3 bases, and 5 bases stayed unmatched. This CDR3 is built from 14 residues. This CDR3 is CASSRDRGDYEQYF. Here the CDR3 DNA reads TGTGCCAGCAGCCGGGACAGGGGTGACTACGAGCAGTACTTC. Complete variable domain (other parts from reference TRBV2 and TRBJ2-7): EPEVTQTPSHQVTQMGQEVILRCVPISNHLYFYWYRQILGQKVEFLVSFYNNEISEKSEIFDDQFSVERPDGSNFTLKIRSTKLEDSAMYFCASSRDRGDYEQYFGPGTRLTVT.

The genes are TRBV4-1 and TRBJ2-3; maybe TRBD2 (5 bases). Trimming left V 2 bases short and J 4 bases short, with 7 bases between. Germline V gives CDR1 MGHRA, CDR2 YSYEKL. This CDR3 comprises 13 residues. CDR3 region: CASSQLGADTQYF. DNA of the CDR3: TGCGCCAGCAGCCAACTCGGGGCAGATACGCAGTATTTT.

This clone was seen once. The chain employs TRBV28 and TRBJ1-2; no clear D. The length of the CDR3 is 12 residues. The V gene lost 3 bases and the J gene lost 1 base, with 3 bases spanning the gap. Germline V CDR1 and CDR2: MDHEN, SYDVKM. CDR3 region: CASSFNNYGYTF. For the CDR3, the DNA is TGTGCCAGCAGTTTCAATAACTATGGCTACACCTTC.

The chain joins TRBV5-4 to TRBJ2-2; perhaps TRBD2 as D (5 bases). Germline V CDR1 and CDR2: SGHNT, YYREEE (reference sequence). V lost 6 bases and J 1 base, leaving 10 bases between the germline ends. The CDR3 consists of 14 residues. The CDR3 spells CASTPAGNTGELFF. For the CDR3, the DNA is TGTGCCAGCACCCCCGCGGGGAACACCGGGGAGCTGTTTTTT.

The CDR3 reads CASSVGGKQYF. Written as DNA, the CDR3 is TGTGCCAGCAGCGTCGGGGGGAAACAGTACTTC. This chain connects TRBV3-1 (or the pseudogene TRBV3-2) to TRBJ2-7; 7 nucleotides agree with TRBD2. The CDR3 has 11 residues. Per the germline V gene, CDR1 is LGHDT and CDR2 is YNNKEL (reference sequence). V gave up 5 bases and J gave up 10 bases; unmatched junction bases: 5.

This rearrangement joins TRBV5-1 to TRBJ1-1; TRBD1 aligns across 9 bases. The V gene end was trimmed by 3 bases and the J gene end by 6 bases; junction bases not matched to a gene: 9. This CDR3 has 15 amino acids. The V gene's germline CDR1 is SGHRS and CDR2 YFSETQ. This CDR3 reads CASSYRDRDGAEAFF. For the CDR3, the DNA is TGCGCCAGCAGCTACCGGGACAGGGATGGAGCTGAAGCTTTCTTT.

This chain joins TRBV28 and TRBJ2-5; 9 bases map to TRBD2. The CDR3 is 20 amino acids. Germline V CDR1 and CDR2: MDHEN, SYDVKM. V lost 2 bases to trimming and J lost 5 bases; unmatched junction nucleotides: 21. CDR3 sequence: CASSLPAGGGGRAWSETQYF. As DNA, the CDR3 is TGTGCCAGCAGTTTACCCGCGGGGGGTGGCGGGAGGGCCTGGTCGGAGACCCAGTACTTC.

The chain combines TRBV7-9 with TRBJ1-1, with D maybe TRBD1 (6 bases). CDR3 size: 17 residues. V lost 11 bases and J lost 6, with 31 bases in between. Germline V CDR1 and CDR2: SEHNR, FQNEAQ (reference sequence). The CDR3: CAAGVRGDFGVYPEAFF. CDR3 coding DNA: TGTGCCGCCGGGGTCAGGGGCGATTTTGGGGTGTACCCTGAAGCTTTCTTT.

This rearrangement joins TRBV2 to TRBJ2-3; D is undetermined. The V gene lost 6 bases and the J gene lost 2 bases, with 9 bases spanning the gap. CDR1 is SNHLY, CDR2 FYNNEI, per germline. The length of the CDR3 is 13 residues. The CDR3 region has the DNA TGTGCCAGCAGAGGCGGAACCACAGATACGCAGTATTTT. Its protein is CASRGGTTDTQYF.

The V and J genes are TRBV4-1 and TRBJ2-3, with a tentative D call TRBD2 (5 bases). Germline V gives CDR1 MGHRA, CDR2 YSYEKL. The CDR3 totals 14 residues. V lost 1 base and J lost 6, with 11 bases in between. CDR3 coding DNA: TGCGCCAGCAGCCAAGGTTTGAGGGAGGATACGCAGTATTTT. Amino acids: CASSQGLREDTQYF.

This clone was recorded a few times. The rearrangement joins TRBV5-1 to TRBJ1-2, with D uncertain. CDR1 and CDR2 (germline): SGHRS, YFSETQ. V lost 0 bases to trimming and J lost 4 bases, with 10 bases between them. The CDR3 is 14 amino acids. CDR3 sequence (DNA): TGCGCCAGCAGCTTGGAGCCCGTTTCCTATGGCTACACCTTC. Encoded protein: CASSLEPVSYGYTF.

J is TRBJ1-5 and V is TRBV4-2; D might be TRBD1 (6 bases). The V end lost 0 bases, the J end lost 2 bases, and 14 bases lay between the germline ends. The CDR3 runs 17 residues. Germline CDR1 reads LGHNA; CDR2 reads YNFKEQ. The CDR3 DNA reads as TGTGCCAGCAGCCAAGACCTTCTCGGACAGTGCAATCAGCCCCAGCATTTT. Its protein is CASSQDLLGQCNQPQHF.

This sequence joins TRBV27 and TRBJ2-7, with D maybe TRBD1 (6 bases). V was trimmed by 4 bases and J by 2 bases, leaving 9 bases between them. The CDR3 covers 13 residues. CDR1 and CDR2 from the germline V gene are MNHEY and SMNVEV (reference sequence). CDR3 amino acids: CASSSDSTYEQYF. The CDR3 DNA is TGTGCCAGCAGTTCGGACAGCACCTACGAGCAGTACTTC.

This clone occurred once. The chain carries TRBV9 and TRBJ2-3; D not resolved. The germline gives CDR1 SGDLS, CDR2 YYNGEE. Trimming cost V 4 bases and J 1 base, with 4 bases left between them. CDR3 length equals 12 residues. Here the CDR3 DNA reads TGTGCCAGCAGCTATGGCACAGATACGCAGTATTTT. Translating gives CASSYGTDTQYF.

The V gene is TRBV9, the J gene TRBJ2-1, with 10 bases identical to TRBD2. CDR1 SGDLS and CDR2 YYNGEE come from the germline V gene. CDR3 length: 17 residues. V dropped 3 bases and J dropped 6; count of bases not matched to a gene: 12. The CDR3 protein is CASSDRIMASGSNEQFF. The CDR3, as DNA: TGTGCCAGCAGCGACCGAATAATGGCTAGCGGGAGCAATGAGCAGTTCTTC.

Only one count was recorded for this clone. The V and J genes are TRBV4-1 and TRBJ2-7; 13 bases align to TRBD2. J was trimmed by 0 bases and V by 5 bases; bases with no gene match: 4. Looked up from germline, CDR1 is MGHRA and CDR2 is YSYEKL. This CDR3 has 16 amino acids. The CDR3 nucleotides are TGCGCCAGCAGCGTCGGGACTAGCGGGGACTCCTACGAGCAGTACTTC. This gives the protein CASSVGTSGDSYEQYF.

The chain is built from TRBV25-1 and TRBJ1-5, with D uncertain. The CDR3 contains 14 residues. Germline V gene data show CDR1 as MGHDK and CDR2 as SYGVNS. V was clipped by 6 bases and J by 2 bases, with 11 bases between them. Written as DNA, the CDR3 is TGTGCCAGCAGCCCGGACTTTGGCAATCAGCCCCAGCATTTT. Its protein product is CASSPDFGNQPQHF.

The chain links TRBV5-1 to TRBJ1-3, with a tentative D call TRBD1 (5 bases). Germline lookup yields CDR1 SGHRS and CDR2 YFSETQ. The V gene lost 5 bases and the J gene lost 0 bases, with 18 bases spanning the gap. There are 17 residues in the CDR3. This CDR3 is CASRPDSGPFSGNTIYF. The CDR3 DNA follows: TGCGCCAGCAGACCCGACAGCGGGCCTTTCTCTGGAAACACCATATATTTT.

The chain joins TRBV6-5 to TRBJ1-2, with D unresolved. Per the germline V gene, CDR1 is MNHEY and CDR2 is SVGAGI. V was shortened by 6 bases and J by 2 bases, with 10 bases between the two germline ends. The CDR3 is made up of 13 amino acids. CDR3 loop: CASSRNRNYGYTF. DNA for the CDR3: TGTGCCAGCAGCCGAAACAGAAACTATGGCTACACCTTC.

V and J are TRBV5-5 and TRBJ2-7; maybe TRBD1 (6 bases). The V end lost 2 bases, the J end lost 2 bases, and 11 bases lay between the germline ends. The CDR3 spans 14 residues. Per the germline V gene, CDR1 is SGHKS and CDR2 is YYEKEE (reference sequence). CDR3 coding DNA: TGTGCCAGCAGCTTCCGGGACACCCCCTACGAGCAGTACTTC. Protein: CASSFRDTPYEQYF.

V usage is TRBV5-1 and J usage is TRBJ2-3, with 9 positions matching TRBD1. The germline CDR1 and CDR2 sequences are SGHRS and YFSETQ. The junction had 4 bases not matched to a gene; V was cut back by 7 bases and J by 1 base. The CDR3 runs 14 residues. The CDR3 bases are TGCGCCAGCGACAGGGGGTATGGCACAGATACGCAGTATTTT. This codes for CASDRGYGTDTQYF. Full variable domain (remainder filled in from reference TRBV5-1 and TRBJ2-3): KAGVTQTPRYLIKTRGQQVTLSCSPISGHRSVSWYQQTPGQGLQFLFEYFSETQRNKGNFPGRFSGRQFSNSRSEMNVSTLELGDSALYLCASDRGYGTDTQYFGPGTRLTVL.

The V call is TRBV6-5, the J call TRBJ1-2, with TRBD1 matching over 7 bases. Germline lookup yields CDR1 MNHEY and CDR2 SVGAGI. The CDR3 contains 15 residues. V was clipped by 6 bases and J by 3 bases; unmatched bases: 10. The CDR3 DNA is TGTGCCAGCAGACGTACCCCAGGGACAGACTATGGCTACACCTTC. This sequence encodes CASRRTPGTDYGYTF.

This chain's CDR3 is CASSQGTGGAKNSPLHF. DNA of the CDR3: TGCGCCAGCAGCCAAGGGACAGGAGGAGCTAAGAATTCACCCCTCCACTTT. The chain has TRBV4-1 and TRBJ1-6; TRBD1 aligns across 7 bases. This CDR3 comprises 17 residues. Per the germline V gene, CDR1 is MGHRA and CDR2 is YSYEKL. Trimming took 1 base from V and 7 from J; bases not matched to a gene: 10.